This is a list of T cell receptor beta chains from one sample in a study of shared clonotypes between healthy human individuals. Data came from immunoSEQ multiplex PCR; TCRdb stores just in-frame clones and leaves some out. This sample has about 2.3 million clones, with 93% found just once. Sample: naive CD4+ T cells from PBMCs. Source of these receptors: a man aged 18 to 29 in good health. Some clones in this sample may be carry-over from other donors' samples. The CDR3 runs from the conserved cysteine through the conserved F or W. Each record gives: D gene, clone size, J gene, CDR3 length, V gene, CDR3 protein, CDR3 DNA. A D gene is named only where the DNA matches it firmly. Clone size is stated in some rows and not others, as once, few, many or a class when expanded.

NA	NA	TRBJ2-1	15	TRBV4-2	CASSQDGQGYNEQFF	TGTGCCAGCAGCCAAGACGGGCAGGGGTACAATGAGCAGTTCTTC
NA	NA	TRBJ1-5	15	TRBV6-5	CASFPYGVGVEPQHF	TGTGCCAGCTTCCCATACGGGGTAGGCGTGGAGCCCCAGCATTTT
NA	once	TRBJ2-1	14	TRBV14	CASSQGAVYNEQFF	TGTGCCAGCAGCCAAGGGGCAGTATACAATGAGCAGTTCTTC
TRBD1	NA	TRBJ1-4	15	TRBV18	CASSPKGQGGEKLFF	TGTGCCAGCTCACCGAAAGGACAGGGTGGTGAAAAACTGTTTTTT
NA	NA	TRBJ1-1	15	TRBV2	CASSEWIGMNTEAFF	TGTGCCAGCAGTGAGTGGATCGGCATGAACACTGAAGCTTTCTTT
TRBD2	NA	TRBJ2-3	17	TRBV7-2	CASSTGLAGSSTDTQYF	TGTGCCAGCAGCACGGGACTAGCGGGATCTAGCACAGATACGCAGTATTTT
NA	NA	TRBJ1-5	17	TRBV19	CASSIGYQGTSNQPQHF	TGTGCCAGTAGTATTGGGTATCAGGGAACCAGCAATCAGCCCCAGCATTTT
NA	NA	TRBJ1-5	15	TRBV2	CASSEGSRGNQPQHF	TGTGCCAGCAGTGAAGGGTCTAGAGGCAATCAGCCCCAGCATTTT
TRBD1	NA	TRBJ2-7	15	TRBV28	CASSSQGVLLYEQYF	TGTGCCAGCAGTTCGCAGGGGGTTCTACTCTACGAGCAGTACTTC
NA	NA	TRBJ1-3	16	TRBV6-6	CASSLIDPGSGNTIYF	TGTGCCAGCAGTTTAATAGACCCAGGGTCTGGAAACACCATATATTTT
NA	NA	TRBJ2-5	13	TRBV4-1	CASRGTAQETQYF	TGCGCCAGCAGGGGGACGGCCCAAGAGACCCAGTACTTC
TRBD2	NA	TRBJ2-3	16	TRBV7-9	CASSRRLAGGSDTQYF	TGTGCCAGCAGCCGGCGACTAGCGGGAGGTTCGGATACGCAGTATTTT
NA	NA	TRBJ1-4	16	TRBV4-3	CASSRRGGQTDEKLFF	TGCGCCAGCAGCCGCCGGGGTGGACAGACAGATGAAAAACTGTTTTTT
NA	NA	TRBJ1-5	14	TRBV6-5	CASSYGRLNQPQHF	TGTGCCAGCAGTTACGGGCGGCTCAATCAGCCCCAGCATTTT
NA	NA	TRBJ2-7	15	TRBV5-6	CASSWGDRVSYEQYF	TGTGCCAGCAGCTGGGGGGACAGAGTCTCCTACGAGCAGTACTTC
NA	few	TRBJ1-5	15	TRBV5-1	CASSLDGVSNQPQHF	TGCGCCAGCAGCTTGGACGGGGTTAGCAATCAGCCCCAGCATTTT
NA	once	TRBJ1-2	15	TRBV6-6	CASSSSDRRTYGYTF	TGTGCCAGCAGTTCCTCGGACAGACGCACCTATGGCTACACCTTC
NA	NA	TRBJ1-1	13	TRBV6-5	CASSYSRDSEAFF	TGTGCCAGCAGTTATTCGAGGGACTCAGAAGCTTTCTTT
NA	NA	TRBJ2-7	11	TRBV28	CASGNVYEQYF	TGTGCCAGCGGGAATGTATACGAGCAGTACTTC
NA	NA	TRBJ2-7	16	TRBV18	CASSPPGGFWTYEQYF	TGTGCCAGCTCACCACCGGGGGGCTTTTGGACCTACGAGCAGTACTTC
NA	NA	TRBJ2-2	13	TRBV27	CASSPQGTGELFF	TGTGCCAGCAGTCCCCAGGGCACCGGGGAGCTGTTTTTT
TRBD2	once	TRBJ2-5	15	TRBV7-3	CAPPEGGRFQETQYF	TGTGCCCCCCCAGAGGGCGGGAGGTTCCAAGAGACCCAGTACTTC
NA	NA	TRBJ2-1	16	TRBV4-2	CASSHAPSATYNEQFF	TGTGCCAGCAGCCATGCCCCTAGCGCAACCTACAATGAGCAGTTCTTC
TRBD1	NA	TRBJ1-5	16	TRBV6-6	CASSYWQGANGQPQHF	TGTGCCAGCAGTTACTGGCAGGGGGCGAATGGGCAGCCCCAGCATTTT
TRBD2	NA	TRBJ2-5	16	TRBV25-1	CASSANPGTREETQYF	TGTGCCAGCAGTGCGAACCCCGGGACTAGGGAGGAGACCCAGTACTTC
TRBD1	NA	TRBJ1-1	15	TRBV11-1	CASSSATGPNTEAFF	TGTGCCAGCAGCTCGGCGACAGGGCCGAACACTGAAGCTTTCTTT
TRBD2	NA	TRBJ2-3	14	TRBV5-1	CASSATSGTDTQYF	TGCGCCAGCAGCGCCACTAGCGGCACAGATACGCAGTATTTT
TRBD2	NA	TRBJ2-1	18	TRBV9	CASSSPRPETSVYNEQFF	TGTGCCAGCAGCTCCCCCCGCCCGGAGACTAGCGTTTACAATGAGCAGTTCTTC
NA	NA	TRBJ1-2	15	TRBV10-2	CASSDVGSPPTGYTF	TGCGCCAGCAGTGATGTGGGGTCCCCACCAACGGGCTACACCTTC
TRBD2	NA	TRBJ2-7	14	TRBV28	CASSPSGKPYEQYF	TGTGCCAGCAGTCCTAGCGGGAAACCCTACGAGCAGTACTTC
TRBD1	NA	TRBJ2-7	17	TRBV7-9	CASSLIPNYRGPYEQYF	TGTGCCAGCAGCTTAATTCCCAACTACAGGGGGCCCTACGAGCAGTACTTC
NA	NA	TRBJ1-1	12	TRBV4-1	CASSGMNTEAFF	TGCGCCAGCAGCGGGATGAACACTGAAGCTTTCTTT
NA	once	TRBJ2-5	14	TRBV11-2	CASSLDGGTGTQYF	TGTGCCAGCAGCTTAGATGGCGGGACGGGGACCCAGTACTTC
TRBD2	NA	TRBJ2-3	15	TRBV4-2	CASSRASGGVGTQYF	TGTGCCAGCAGCCGAGCCAGCGGGGGGGTTGGGACGCAGTATTTT
NA	NA	TRBJ1-3	16	TRBV7-2	CASSLGGGASGNTIYF	TGTGCCAGCAGCTTAGGTGGGGGTGCTTCTGGAAACACCATATATTTT
NA	many	TRBJ1-1	12	TRBV21-1	CASRRGEAEAFF	TGTGCCAGCAGAAGGGGGGAGGCTGAAGCTTTCTTT
TRBD1	few	TRBJ2-7	14	TRBV19	CASSTGQNSYEQYF	TGTGCCAGTAGTACGGGACAGAACTCCTACGAGCAGTACTTC
NA	NA	TRBJ2-5	13	TRBV14	CASSRTVQETQYF	TGTGCCAGCAGCCGGACAGTCCAAGAGACCCAGTACTTC
NA	NA	TRBJ2-5	15	TRBV2	CASLGALAHQETQYF	TGTGCCAGTCTCGGGGCTCTAGCGCACCAAGAGACCCAGTACTTC
NA	NA	TRBJ1-6	13	TRBV7-9	CASSTLYNSPLHF	TGTGCCAGCAGCACGCTCTATAATTCACCCCTCCACTTT
NA	NA	TRBJ1-2	13	TRBV6-5	CASTPPGGNGYTF	TGTGCCAGCACCCCTCCGGGGGGGAATGGCTACACCTTC
TRBD2	NA	TRBJ2-1	15	TRBV2	CASRATSGRGGEQFF	TGTGCCAGCAGGGCGACTAGCGGGAGGGGGGGTGAGCAGTTCTTC
NA	NA	TRBJ1-3	14	TRBV10-3	CASQGVLTGNTIYF	TGTGCCAGCCAGGGTGTATTAACCGGAAACACCATATATTTT
NA	NA	TRBJ1-1	13	TRBV28	CASSHPPDTEAFF	TGTGCCAGCAGCCACCCCCCGGACACTGAAGCTTTCTTT
TRBD2	NA	TRBJ2-7	15	TRBV2	CASSETAGGSYEQYF	TGTGCCAGCAGTGAAACGGCGGGGGGGTCCTACGAGCAGTACTTC
NA	NA	TRBJ1-3	13	TRBV9	CASSERIGNTIYF	TGTGCCAGCAGCGAAAGAATAGGAAACACCATATATTTT
NA	once	TRBJ2-3	17	TRBV18	CASSPRGAGHERDTQYF	TGTGCCAGCTCACCAAGGGGAGCGGGACATGAGCGAGATACGCAGTATTTT
NA	NA	TRBJ1-1	14	TRBV5-1	CASSLWDTNTEAFF	TGCGCCAGCAGCTTATGGGACACTAACACTGAAGCTTTCTTT
TRBD1	NA	TRBJ1-5	15	TRBV2	CASSGSGGINQPQHF	TGTGCCAGCAGCGGCTCAGGGGGAATCAATCAGCCCCAGCATTTT
NA	NA	TRBJ1-4	17	TRBV28	CASSFSVRGATNEKLFF	TGTGCCAGCAGTTTTTCTGTCCGGGGGGCAACTAATGAAAAACTGTTTTTT
NA	NA	TRBJ2-5	13	TRBV7-2	CASSLEPLETQYF	TGTGCCAGCAGCTTAGAACCCCTAGAGACCCAGTACTTC
NA	NA	TRBJ1-2	12	TRBV5-1	CASSPGQTGYTF	TGCGCCAGCAGCCCCGGACAGACGGGCTACACCTTC
NA	NA	TRBJ2-7	13	TRBV28	CASSLTAAYEQYF	TGTGCCAGCAGTTTAACGGCAGCCTACGAGCAGTACTTC
NA	once	TRBJ2-6	15	TRBV5-1	CASSISGSGANVLTF	TGCGCCAGCAGCATTAGCGGCTCTGGGGCCAACGTCCTGACTTTC
TRBD2	NA	TRBJ2-1	14	TRBV19	CASGLAGFDNEQFF	TGTGCCAGCGGACTAGCGGGATTTGACAATGAGCAGTTCTTC